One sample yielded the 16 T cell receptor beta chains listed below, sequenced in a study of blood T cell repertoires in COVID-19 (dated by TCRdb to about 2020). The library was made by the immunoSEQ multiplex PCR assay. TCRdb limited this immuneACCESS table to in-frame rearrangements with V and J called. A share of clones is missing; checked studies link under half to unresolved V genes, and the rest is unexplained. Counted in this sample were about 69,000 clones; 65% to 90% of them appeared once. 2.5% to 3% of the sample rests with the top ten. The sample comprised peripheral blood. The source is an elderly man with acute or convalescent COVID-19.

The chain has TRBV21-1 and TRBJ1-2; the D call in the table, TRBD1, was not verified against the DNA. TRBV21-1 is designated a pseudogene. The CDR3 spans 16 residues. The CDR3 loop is CASSPRWTGEVYGYTF. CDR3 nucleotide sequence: TGTGCCAGCAGCCCCCGCTGGACAGGGGAGGTTTATGGCTACACCTTC.

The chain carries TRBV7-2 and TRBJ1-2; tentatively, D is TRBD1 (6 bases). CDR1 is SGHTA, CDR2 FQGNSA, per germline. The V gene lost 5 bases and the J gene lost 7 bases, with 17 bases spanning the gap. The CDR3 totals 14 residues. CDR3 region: CASSAARGAGGYTF. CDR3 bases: TGTGCCAGCAGCGCGGCCCGGGGGGCCGGTGGCTACACCTTC. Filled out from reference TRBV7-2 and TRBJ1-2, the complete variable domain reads GAGVSQSPSNKVTEKGKDVELRCDPISGHTALYWYRQSLGQGLEFLIYFQGNSAPDKSGLPSDRFSAERTGGSVSTLTIQRTQQEDSAVYLCASSAARGAGGYTFGSGTRLTVV.

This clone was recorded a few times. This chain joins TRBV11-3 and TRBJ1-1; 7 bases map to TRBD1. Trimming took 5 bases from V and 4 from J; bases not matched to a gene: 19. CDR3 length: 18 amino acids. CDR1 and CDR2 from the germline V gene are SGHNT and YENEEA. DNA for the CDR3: TGTGCCAGCAGCCTGAGACAGGGCAAAGGTGTGAGGCGCACTGAAGCTTTCTTT. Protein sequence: CASSLRQGKGVRRTEAFF.

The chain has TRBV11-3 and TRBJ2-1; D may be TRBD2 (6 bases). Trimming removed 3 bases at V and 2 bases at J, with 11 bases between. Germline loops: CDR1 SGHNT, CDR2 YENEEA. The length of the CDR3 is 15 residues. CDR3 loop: CASSFQAGPYNEQFF. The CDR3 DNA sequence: TGTGCCAGCAGCTTCCAGGCGGGACCCTACAATGAGCAGTTCTTC.

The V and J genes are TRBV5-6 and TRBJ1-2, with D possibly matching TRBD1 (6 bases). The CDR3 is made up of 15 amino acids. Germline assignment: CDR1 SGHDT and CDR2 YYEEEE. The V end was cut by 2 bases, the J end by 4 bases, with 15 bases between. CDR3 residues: CASSFRSGTTYGYTF. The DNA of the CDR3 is TGTGCCAGCAGCTTCAGATCCGGGACAACCTATGGCTACACCTTC.

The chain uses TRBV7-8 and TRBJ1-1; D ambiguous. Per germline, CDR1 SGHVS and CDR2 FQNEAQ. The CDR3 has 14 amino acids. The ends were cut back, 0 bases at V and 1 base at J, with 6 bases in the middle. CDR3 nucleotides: TGTGCCAGCAGCTTAGCTGGGAGGAACACTGAAGCTTTCTTT. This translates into CASSLAGRNTEAFF.

The CDR3 DNA reads TGTGCCACCAGCAGAGACGACAGGCCTAACTATGGCTACACCTTC. It codes for CATSRDDRPNYGYTF. The gene calls are TRBV15 and TRBJ1-2; a possible D gene is TRBD1 (6 bases). Germline assignment: CDR1 LNHNV and CDR2 YYDKDF (reference sequence). The CDR3 is 15 amino acids. Trimming stripped 0 bases from V and 0 bases from J, with 8 bases between.

CDR3 sequence reads: CASSSKTSGSRYEQFF. The CDR3 nucleotides read TGTGCCAGCAGCTCAAAGACTAGCGGGAGTCGGTATGAGCAGTTCTTC. The chain joins TRBV7-2 to TRBJ2-1, with TRBD2 identical over 12 bases. The CDR3 covers 16 residues. CDR1 and CDR2 from the germline V gene are SGHTA and FQGNSA. Trimming cost V 4 bases and J 8 bases; bases outside gene matches: 9.

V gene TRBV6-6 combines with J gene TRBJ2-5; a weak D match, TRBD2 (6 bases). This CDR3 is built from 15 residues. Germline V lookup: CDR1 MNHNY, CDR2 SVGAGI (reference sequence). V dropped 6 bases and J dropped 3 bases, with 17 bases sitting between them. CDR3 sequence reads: CASSRGLGREETQYF. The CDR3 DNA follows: TGTGCCAGCAGCCGGGGGTTGGGCAGGGAAGAGACCCAGTACTTC.

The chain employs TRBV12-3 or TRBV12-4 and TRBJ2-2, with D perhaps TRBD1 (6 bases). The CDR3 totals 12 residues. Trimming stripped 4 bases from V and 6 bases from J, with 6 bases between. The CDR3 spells CASSSGAGELFF. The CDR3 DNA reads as TGTGCCAGCAGTTCAGGGGCCGGGGAGCTGTTTTTT.

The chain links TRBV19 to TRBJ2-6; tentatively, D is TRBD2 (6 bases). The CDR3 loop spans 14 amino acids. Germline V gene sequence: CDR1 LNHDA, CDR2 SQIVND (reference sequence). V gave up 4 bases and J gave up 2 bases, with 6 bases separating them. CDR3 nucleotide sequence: TGTGCCAGTAGTAGGGGGGCTGGGGCCAACGTCCTGACTTTC. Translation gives CASSRGAGANVLTF.

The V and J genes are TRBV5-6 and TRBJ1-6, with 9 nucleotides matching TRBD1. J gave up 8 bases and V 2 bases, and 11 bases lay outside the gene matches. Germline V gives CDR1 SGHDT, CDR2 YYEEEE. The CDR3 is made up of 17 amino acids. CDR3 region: CASSFLNRGRWDSPLHF. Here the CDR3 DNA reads TGTGCCAGCAGCTTTCTTAACAGGGGGCGTTGGGATTCACCCCTCCACTTT.

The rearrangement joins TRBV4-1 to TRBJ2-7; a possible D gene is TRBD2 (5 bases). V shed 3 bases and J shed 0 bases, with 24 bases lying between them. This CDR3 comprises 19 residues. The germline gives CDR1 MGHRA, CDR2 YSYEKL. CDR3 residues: CASSQGSGVSRGSSYEQYF. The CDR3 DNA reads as TGCGCCAGCAGCCAGGGTAGTGGGGTGTCCCGAGGGAGCTCCTACGAGCAGTACTTC.

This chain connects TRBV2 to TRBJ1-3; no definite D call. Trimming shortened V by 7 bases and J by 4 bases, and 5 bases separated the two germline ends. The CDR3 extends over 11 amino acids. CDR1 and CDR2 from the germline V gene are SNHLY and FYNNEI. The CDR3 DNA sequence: TGTGCCAGCAATCAGGGAAACACCATATATTTT. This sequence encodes CASNQGNTIYF.

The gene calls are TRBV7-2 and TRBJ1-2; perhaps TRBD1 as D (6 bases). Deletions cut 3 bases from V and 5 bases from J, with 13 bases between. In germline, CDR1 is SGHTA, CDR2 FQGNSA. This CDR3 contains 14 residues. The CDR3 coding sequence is TGTGCCAGCAGCTTCCCAGGGGTCGGATATGGCTACACCTTC. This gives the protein CASSFPGVGYGYTF.

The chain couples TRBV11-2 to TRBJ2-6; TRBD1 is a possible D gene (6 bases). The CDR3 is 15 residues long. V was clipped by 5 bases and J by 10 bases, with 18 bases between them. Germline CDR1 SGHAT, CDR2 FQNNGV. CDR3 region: CASSKKWTAGNVLTF. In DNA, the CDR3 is TGTGCCAGCAGCAAAAAATGGACAGCCGGGAACGTCCTGACTTTC.